This T cell receptor beta chain derives from a study of T cell changes during pregnancy in multiple sclerosis. Sequencing used immunoSEQ multiplex PCR; TCRdb keeps in-frame clones, though not all of them. The table shows about 67,000 clones, with approximately 90% occurring only once. The CDR3 contains 15 residues. Germline loops: CDR1 SQVTM, CDR2 ANQGSEA. V lost 4 bases to trimming and J lost 0 bases; unmatched junction nucleotides: 3. The sequenced sample was peripheral blood, obtained in the second trimester of pregnancy. The chain couples TRBV29-1 to TRBJ2-3, with 11 bases that match TRBD2. This clonotype originated in a female donor in good health, enrolled as a control in a pregnancy study. The CDR3 DNA reads TGCAGCGTTGGGGGACTAGCGGATAGCACAGATACGCAGTATTTT. This translates into CSVGGLADSTDTQYF.